The 10 T cell receptor beta chains below all came from one sample that was sequenced in a study of CD8 T cells in ankylosing spondylitis. TCRdb ran MiXCR on the 5' RACE reads and lists one entry per CDR3 protein. The sample gives under 120,000 distinct CDR3 sequences, approximately 25% of which show up once; 9% to 15% is in the top ten. The sample comprised synovial fluid, either unsorted or a sorted T cell fraction (not recorded which). These receptors were obtained from a male donor with ankylosing spondylitis.

This clonotype came up many times. The chain links TRBV20-1 to TRBJ2-1, with 10 bases aligning to TRBD2. The V gene end was trimmed by 1 base and the J gene end by 9 bases; junction bases not matched to a gene: 6. The CDR3 runs to 14 residues. The germline CDR1 and CDR2 sequences are DFQATT and SNEGSKA (reference sequence). The CDR3 DNA follows: TGCAGTGCTAGAGTTTTAACTAGCGGGATTGAGCAGTTCTTC. Amino acids: CSARVLTSGIEQFF.

The chain has TRBV12-3 or TRBV12-4 and TRBJ2-1; no definite D call. With 6 bases removed from V and 6 bases from J, the gap between germline ends came to 12 bases. This CDR3 has 13 amino acids. CDR3 sequence: CASSALPGNEQFF. Written as DNA, the CDR3 is TGTGCCAGCAGCGCCCTCCCCGGCAATGAGCAGTTCTTC.

This clonotype was recorded at least ten times. V is TRBV12-3 or TRBV12-4 and J is TRBJ2-1; tentatively, D is TRBD2 (6 bases). V shed 6 bases and J shed 0 bases, with 12 bases lying between them. CDR3 length: 15 residues. CDR3 amino acids: CASRPVGGSYNEQFF. The CDR3 DNA reads TGTGCCAGCAGACCCGTGGGGGGCTCCTACAATGAGCAGTTCTTC.

The sample holds one count of this clonotype. This chain uses TRBV11-2 with TRBJ2-4; the match to TRBD2 covers 9 bases. There are 17 residues in the CDR3. CDR1 is SGHAT and CDR2 is FQNNGV in the germline V gene. V lost 6 bases, J lost 0 bases, and 9 bases stayed unmatched. The CDR3 protein is CASRPRPSGIAKNIQYF. The CDR3 nucleotides are TGTGCCAGCAGACCTCGTCCTAGCGGGATAGCCAAAAACATTCAGTACTTC.

The chain is built from TRBV29-1 and TRBJ1-1, with D perhaps matching TRBD1 (5 bases). The CDR3 is made up of 13 amino acids. The germline V gene has CDR1 SQVTM and CDR2 ANQGSEA. Trimming shortened V by 2 bases and J by 4 bases, and 11 bases separated the two germline ends. For the CDR3, the DNA is TGCAGCGTTGAAAATCTCGGGGGCACTGAAGCTTTCTTT. Protein sequence: CSVENLGGTEAFF.

This clonotype was seen a few times. The chain uses TRBV6-5 and TRBJ1-1; D is ambiguous. The germline gives CDR1 MNHEY, CDR2 SVGAGI. This CDR3 region has 10 residues. CDR3 loop: CAREGTEAFF. In DNA, the CDR3 is TGTGCGAGGGAAGGCACTGAAGCTTTCTTT.

This clonotype showed up just a few times. The chain combines TRBV4-1 with TRBJ2-2, with TRBD2 matching 8 bases. The CDR3 covers 16 residues. V was clipped by 0 bases and J by 9 bases; unmatched bases: 9. CDR1 and CDR2 (germline): MGHRA, YSYEKL. The CDR3 sequence is CASSQERGAGARELFF. The CDR3 coding sequence is TGCGCCAGCAGCCAAGAAAGGGGAGCGGGGGCGCGGGAGCTGTTTTTT.

This rearrangement joins TRBV15 to TRBJ1-1; the match to TRBD1 covers 8 bases. From germline, CDR1 is LNHNV and CDR2 YYDKDF (reference sequence). The J segment lost 7 bases and the V segment lost 0 bases, leaving 10 bases of the junction unmatched. CDR3 length: 16 residues. CDR3 nucleotide sequence: TGTGCCACCAGCAGAGAGGGGAGACAGGGGATAGGTGAAGCTTTCTTT. Its translation is CATSREGRQGIGEAFF.

The chain joins TRBV12-3 or TRBV12-4 to TRBJ2-7; 7 nucleotides match TRBD2. This CDR3 comprises 14 residues. V gave up 2 bases and J gave up 6 bases; unmatched junction bases: 7. CDR3 protein: CASSLMAGAREQYF. DNA of the CDR3: TGTGCCAGCAGTTTAATGGCGGGAGCACGCGAGCAGTACTTC.

This clonotype was recorded many times. The chain combines TRBV20-1 with TRBJ1-2; D gene ambiguous. The CDR3 runs 14 residues. Germline values: CDR1 DFQATT, CDR2 SNEGSKA (reference sequence). Trimming shortened V by 7 bases and J by 4 bases, and 19 bases separated the two germline ends. The CDR3 region is CSGHNPGVFYGYTF. Written as DNA, the CDR3 is TGCAGTGGCCACAACCCCGGAGTCTTCTATGGCTACACCTTC.